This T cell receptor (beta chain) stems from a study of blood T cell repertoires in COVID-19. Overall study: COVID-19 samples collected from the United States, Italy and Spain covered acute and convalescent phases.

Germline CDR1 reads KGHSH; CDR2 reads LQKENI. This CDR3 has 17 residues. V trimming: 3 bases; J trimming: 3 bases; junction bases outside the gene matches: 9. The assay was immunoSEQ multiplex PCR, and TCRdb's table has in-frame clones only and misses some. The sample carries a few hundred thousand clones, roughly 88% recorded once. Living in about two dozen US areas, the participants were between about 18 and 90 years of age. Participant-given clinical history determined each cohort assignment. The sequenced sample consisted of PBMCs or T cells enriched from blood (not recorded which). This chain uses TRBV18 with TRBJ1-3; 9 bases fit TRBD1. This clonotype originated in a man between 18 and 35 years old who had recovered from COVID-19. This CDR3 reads CASSPPSTGGSGNTIYF. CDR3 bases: TGTGCCAGCTCACCCCCCTCGACAGGGGGAAGTGGAAACACCATATATTTT. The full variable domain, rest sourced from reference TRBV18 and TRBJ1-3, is NAGVMQNPRHLVRRRGQEARLRCSPMKGHSHVYWYRQLPEEGLKFMVYLQKENIIDESGMPKERFSAEFPKEGPSILRIQQVVRGDSAAYFCASSPPSTGGSGNTIYFGEGSWLTVV.